A selection of T cell receptor beta chains follows, all from one sample in a study of T cell changes during pregnancy in multiple sclerosis. The repertoire was sequenced with immunoSEQ multiplex PCR; TCRdb's copy has only in-frame clones and lacks some. The sample has around 43,000 clones, 80% to 90% seen once. Sequencing used CD4+ T cells from peripheral blood mononuclear cells, obtained in the first trimester of pregnancy. These receptors were collected from a female donor with multiple sclerosis, enrolled in a pregnancy study. Both conserved end residues are trimmed from each CDR3.

J gene: TRBJ1-4; CDR3 length: 11; V gene: TRBV6-6; CDR3 protein: ASNDRGEEKLF
J gene: TRBJ1-2; CDR3 length: 11; V gene: TRBV28; CDR3 protein: ASSFQGDYGYT
J gene: TRBJ1-1; CDR3 length: 11; V gene: TRBV5-1; CDR3 protein: ASSLDGQSEAF
J gene: TRBJ1-1; CDR3 length: 10; V gene: TRBV28; CDR3 protein: ASTISQAEAF
J gene: TRBJ1-5; CDR3 length: 10; V gene: TRBV2; CDR3 protein: ASSEFLQPQH
J gene: TRBJ1-2; CDR3 length: 14; V gene: TRBV6-1; CDR3 protein: ASSDDRDRGLDGYT
J gene: TRBJ2-5; CDR3 length: 13; V gene: TRBV6-1; CDR3 protein: ASSDGTGDWETQY
J gene: TRBJ1-2; CDR3 length: 13; V gene: TRBV6-6; CDR3 protein: ASREQGGKDYGYT
J gene: TRBJ1-2; CDR3 length: 12; V gene: TRBV10-3; CDR3 protein: AIRVEGSDYGYT
J gene: TRBJ1-5; CDR3 length: 12; V gene: TRBV19; CDR3 protein: ASSMVREDQPQH
J gene: TRBJ1-2; CDR3 length: 12; V gene: TRBV30; CDR3 protein: ASPWTVRRYGYT
J gene: TRBJ2-2; CDR3 length: 11; V gene: TRBV7-2; CDR3 protein: ASSSQGTGELF
J gene: TRBJ2-1; CDR3 length: 15; V gene: TRBV27; CDR3 protein: ASSPYLERSLYNEQF
J gene: TRBJ2-7; CDR3 length: 12; V gene: TRBV21-1; CDR3 protein: ASTSGKSAYEQY
J gene: TRBJ2-1; CDR3 length: 10; V gene: TRBV29-1; CDR3 protein: SVAQGYHEQF
J gene: TRBJ1-2; CDR3 length: 12; V gene: TRBV4-3; CDR3 protein: ASSPGQAISGYT
J gene: TRBJ2-1; CDR3 length: 9; V gene: TRBV6-1; CDR3 protein: ASSAGTRQF
J gene: TRBJ1-2; CDR3 length: 9; V gene: TRBV29-1; CDR3 protein: SVTENYGYT
J gene: TRBJ2-1; CDR3 length: 10; V gene: TRBV10-1; CDR3 protein: ASRDRAGEQF
J gene: TRBJ2-1; CDR3 length: 13; V gene: TRBV14; CDR3 protein: ASSQTSGSANEQF
J gene: TRBJ2-1; CDR3 length: 13; V gene: TRBV7-2; CDR3 protein: ASSLAGQVSYEQF
J gene: TRBJ1-1; CDR3 length: 11; V gene: TRBV7-3; CDR3 protein: ASSLSVNTEAF
J gene: TRBJ2-7; CDR3 length: 14; V gene: TRBV6-5; CDR3 protein: ASSYLFSGAPYEQY
J gene: TRBJ1-5; CDR3 length: 12; V gene: TRBV27; CDR3 protein: ASSWGQGHQPQH
J gene: TRBJ2-5; CDR3 length: 14; V gene: TRBV7-7; CDR3 protein: ASSGLAGGPLETQY
J gene: TRBJ2-2; CDR3 length: 13; V gene: TRBV30; CDR3 protein: AWSAQGLNTGELF
J gene: TRBJ1-2; CDR3 length: 12; V gene: TRBV10-3; CDR3 protein: AISAGTGELGYT
J gene: TRBJ1-5; CDR3 length: 12; V gene: TRBV6-1; CDR3 protein: ASSLEGGNQPQH
J gene: TRBJ1-5; CDR3 length: 12; V gene: TRBV19; CDR3 protein: ASRDDRGLQPQH
J gene: TRBJ1-2; CDR3 length: 11; V gene: TRBV10-1; CDR3 protein: ASSAGGNYGYT
J gene: TRBJ2-7; CDR3 length: 9; V gene: TRBV6-5; CDR3 protein: ASKGTYEQY
J gene: TRBJ2-2; CDR3 length: 16; V gene: TRBV5-4; CDR3 protein: ASSASGTSGRHTGELF
J gene: TRBJ2-5; CDR3 length: 11; V gene: TRBV2; CDR3 protein: ARTGEGQETQY
J gene: TRBJ2-7; CDR3 length: 12; V gene: TRBV7-9; CDR3 protein: ASSPQTGANEQY
J gene: TRBJ1-4; CDR3 length: 13; V gene: TRBV6-4; CDR3 protein: ASSERPGQGVKLF
J gene: TRBJ2-7; CDR3 length: 12; V gene: TRBV5-6; CDR3 protein: ASSLRYSSYEQY
J gene: TRBJ2-7; CDR3 length: 11; V gene: TRBV4-3; CDR3 protein: ASSQALRYEQY
J gene: TRBJ1-5; CDR3 length: 11; V gene: TRBV29-1; CDR3 protein: SVRDRIDQPQH
J gene: TRBJ2-7; CDR3 length: 13; V gene: TRBV19; CDR3 protein: ASQLPTSGSYEQY
J gene: TRBJ2-7; CDR3 length: 13; V gene: TRBV13; CDR3 protein: ASSFRYEGSYEQY
J gene: TRBJ2-7; CDR3 length: 11; V gene: TRBV5-4; CDR3 protein: ASSRQVLYEQY